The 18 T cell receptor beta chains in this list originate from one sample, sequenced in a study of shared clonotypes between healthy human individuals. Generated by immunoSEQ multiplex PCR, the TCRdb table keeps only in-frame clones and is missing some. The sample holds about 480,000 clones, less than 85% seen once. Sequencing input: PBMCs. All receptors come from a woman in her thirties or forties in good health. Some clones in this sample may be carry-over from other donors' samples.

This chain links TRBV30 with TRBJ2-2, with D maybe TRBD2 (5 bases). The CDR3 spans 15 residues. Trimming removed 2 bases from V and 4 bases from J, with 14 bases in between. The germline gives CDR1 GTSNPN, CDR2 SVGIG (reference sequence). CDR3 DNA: TGTGCCTGGAGTACAGTGGCGGGCGGCACCGGGGAGCTGTTTTTT. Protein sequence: CAWSTVAGGTGELFF.

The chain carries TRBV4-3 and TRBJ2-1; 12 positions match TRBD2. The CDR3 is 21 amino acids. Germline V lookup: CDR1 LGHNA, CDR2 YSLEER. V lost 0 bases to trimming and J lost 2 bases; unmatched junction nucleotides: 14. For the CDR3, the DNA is TGCGCCAGCAGCCAAGATCTTCCTCGGACTAGCGGGAAACACGCCTACAATGAGCAGTTCTTC. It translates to CASSQDLPRTSGKHAYNEQFF.

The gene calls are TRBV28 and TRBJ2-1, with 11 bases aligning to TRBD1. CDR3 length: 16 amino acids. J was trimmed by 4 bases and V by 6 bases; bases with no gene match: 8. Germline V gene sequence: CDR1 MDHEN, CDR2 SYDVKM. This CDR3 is CASSPGTGGLYNEQFF. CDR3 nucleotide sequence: TGTGCCAGCAGCCCCGGGACAGGGGGGCTATACAATGAGCAGTTCTTC.

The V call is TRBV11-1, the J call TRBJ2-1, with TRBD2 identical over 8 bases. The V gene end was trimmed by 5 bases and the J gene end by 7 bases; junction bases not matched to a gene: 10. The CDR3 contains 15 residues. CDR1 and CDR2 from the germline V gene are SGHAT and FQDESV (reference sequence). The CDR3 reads CASSHGTSSHNEQFF. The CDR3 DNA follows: TGTGCCAGCAGCCACGGGACTAGTAGCCATAATGAGCAGTTCTTC.

The DNA for the CDR3 is TGTGCCATCAGTGAGGCGTCTGACTATGGCTACACCTTC. It translates to CAISEASDYGYTF. The chain employs TRBV10-3 and TRBJ1-2; D ambiguous. The ends were cut back, 2 bases at V and 3 bases at J, with 7 bases in the middle. Germline V gives CDR1 ENHRY, CDR2 SYGVKD. This CDR3 contains 13 residues.

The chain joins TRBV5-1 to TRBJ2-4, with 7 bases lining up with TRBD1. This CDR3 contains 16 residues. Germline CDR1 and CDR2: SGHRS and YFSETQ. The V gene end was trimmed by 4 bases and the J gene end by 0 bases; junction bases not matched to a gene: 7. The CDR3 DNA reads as TGCGCCAGCAGCCTGTCGGGACAGATAGCCAAAAACATTCAGTACTTC. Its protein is CASSLSGQIAKNIQYF.

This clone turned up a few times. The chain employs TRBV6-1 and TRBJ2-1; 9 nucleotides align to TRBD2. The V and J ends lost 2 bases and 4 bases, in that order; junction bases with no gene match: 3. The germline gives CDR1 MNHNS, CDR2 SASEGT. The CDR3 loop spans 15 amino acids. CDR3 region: CASSESSGSYNEQFF. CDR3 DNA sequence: TGTGCCAGCAGTGAAAGTAGCGGGAGTTACAATGAGCAGTTCTTC.

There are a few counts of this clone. The CDR3 DNA follows: TGCAGCGTTGTACAGACCTATGGCTACACCTTC. As protein: CSVVQTYGYTF. The rearrangement joins TRBV29-1 to TRBJ1-2; D unclear. In germline, CDR1 is SQVTM, CDR2 ANQGSEA. The CDR3 has 11 amino acids. The germline V and J ends were trimmed by 4 bases and 4 bases, with 7 bases remaining between them.

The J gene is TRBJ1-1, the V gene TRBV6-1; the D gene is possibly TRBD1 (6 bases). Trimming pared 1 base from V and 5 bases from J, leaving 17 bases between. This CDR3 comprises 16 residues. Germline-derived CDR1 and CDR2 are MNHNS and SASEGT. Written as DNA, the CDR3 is TGTGCCAGCAGTGAAGGTTCGGGGGGGGCGCGGACTGAAGCTTTCTTT. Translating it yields CASSEGSGGARTEAFF.

This CDR3 reads CASSQGDRNTEAFF. CDR3 bases: TGTGCCAGCAGTCAGGGGGACAGAAACACTGAAGCTTTCTTT. The chain employs TRBV7-6 and TRBJ1-1, with TRBD1 matching over 7 bases. V lost 6 bases and J lost 2; bases outside the gene matches: 6. CDR3 length equals 14 residues. Looked up from germline, CDR1 is SGHVS and CDR2 is FNYEAQ. The whole variable domain, remainder taken from reference TRBV7-6 and TRBJ1-1, is GAGVSQSPRYKVTKRGQDVALRCDPISGHVSLYWYRQALGQGPEFLTYFNYEAQQDKSGLPNDRFSAERPEGSISTLTIQRTEQRDSAMYRCASSQGDRNTEAFFGQGTRLTVV.

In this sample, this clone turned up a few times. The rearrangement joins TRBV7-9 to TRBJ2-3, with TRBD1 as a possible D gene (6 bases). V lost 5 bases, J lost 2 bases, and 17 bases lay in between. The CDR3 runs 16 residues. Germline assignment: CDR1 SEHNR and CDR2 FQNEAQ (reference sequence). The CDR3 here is CASSPPATGFTDTQYF. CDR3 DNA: TGTGCCAGCAGCCCCCCCGCGACAGGCTTCACAGATACGCAGTATTTT.

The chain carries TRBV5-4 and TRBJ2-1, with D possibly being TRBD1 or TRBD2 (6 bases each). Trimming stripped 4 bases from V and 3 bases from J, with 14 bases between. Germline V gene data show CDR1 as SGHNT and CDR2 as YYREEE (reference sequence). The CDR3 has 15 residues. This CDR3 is CASSLEGGVYNEQFF. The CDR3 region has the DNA TGTGCCAGCAGCCTGGAGGGGGGCGTCTACAATGAGCAGTTCTTC.

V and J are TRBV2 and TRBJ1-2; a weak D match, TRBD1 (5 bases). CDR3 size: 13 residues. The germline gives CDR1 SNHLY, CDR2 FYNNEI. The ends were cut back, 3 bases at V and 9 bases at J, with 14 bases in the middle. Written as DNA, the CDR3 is TGTGCCAGCAGTGAGGGCAGGGTGAGAAGCTACACCTTC. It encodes CASSEGRVRSYTF.

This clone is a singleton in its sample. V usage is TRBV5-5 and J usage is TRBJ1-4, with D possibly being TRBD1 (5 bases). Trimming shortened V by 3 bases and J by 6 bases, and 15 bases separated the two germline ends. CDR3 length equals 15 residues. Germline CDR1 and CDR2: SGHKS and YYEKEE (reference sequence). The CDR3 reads CASSWTGTSDEKLFF. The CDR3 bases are TGTGCCAGCAGCTGGACCGGGACGTCTGATGAAAAACTGTTTTTT.

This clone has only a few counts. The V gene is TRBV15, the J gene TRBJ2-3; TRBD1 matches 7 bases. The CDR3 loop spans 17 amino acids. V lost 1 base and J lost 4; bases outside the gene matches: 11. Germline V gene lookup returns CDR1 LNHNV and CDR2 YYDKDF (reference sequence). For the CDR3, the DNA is TGTGCCACCAGCAGAGTTACTCCCGGGCAGGGGGCAGATACGCAGTATTTT. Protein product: CATSRVTPGQGADTQYF.

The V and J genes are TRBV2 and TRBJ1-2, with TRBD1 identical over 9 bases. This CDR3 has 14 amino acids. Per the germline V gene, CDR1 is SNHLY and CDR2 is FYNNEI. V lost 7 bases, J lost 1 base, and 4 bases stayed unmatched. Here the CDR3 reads CASNRQGGNYGYTF. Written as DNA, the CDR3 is TGTGCCAGCAATCGACAGGGGGGTAACTATGGCTACACCTTC.

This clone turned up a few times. CDR3 amino acids: CAISDPRQGAPGANVLTF. The CDR3 bases are TGTGCCATCAGTGACCCTAGACAGGGGGCGCCTGGGGCCAACGTCCTGACTTTC. The chain uses TRBV10-3 and TRBJ2-6, with TRBD1 identical over 10 bases. Germline V gene sequence: CDR1 ENHRY, CDR2 SYGVKD. Trimming took 3 bases from V and 2 from J; bases not matched to a gene: 7. This CDR3 comprises 18 residues.

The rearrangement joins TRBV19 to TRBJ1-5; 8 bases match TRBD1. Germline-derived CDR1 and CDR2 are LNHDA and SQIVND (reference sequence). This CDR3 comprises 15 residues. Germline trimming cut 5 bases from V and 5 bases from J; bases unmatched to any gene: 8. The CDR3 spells CASSATGGRDQPQHF. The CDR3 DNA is TGTGCCAGTAGTGCTACAGGGGGGAGAGATCAGCCCCAGCATTTT.